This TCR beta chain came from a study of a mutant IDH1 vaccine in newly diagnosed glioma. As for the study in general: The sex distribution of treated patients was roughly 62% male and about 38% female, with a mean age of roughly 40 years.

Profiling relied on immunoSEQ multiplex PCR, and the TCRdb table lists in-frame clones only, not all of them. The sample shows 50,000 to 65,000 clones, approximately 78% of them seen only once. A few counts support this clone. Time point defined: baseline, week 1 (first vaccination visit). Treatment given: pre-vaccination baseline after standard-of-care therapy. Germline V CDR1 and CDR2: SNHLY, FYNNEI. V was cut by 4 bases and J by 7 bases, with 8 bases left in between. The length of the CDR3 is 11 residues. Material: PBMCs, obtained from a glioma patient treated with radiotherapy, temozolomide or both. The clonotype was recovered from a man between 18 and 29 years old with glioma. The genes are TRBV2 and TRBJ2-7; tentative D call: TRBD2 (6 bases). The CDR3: CASSGGVEQYF. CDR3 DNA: TGTGCCAGCAGTGGGGGGGTAGAGCAGTACTTC.